The T cell receptor (beta chain) under discussion was sequenced for a study of T-cell reconstitution after alpha-beta-depleted transplantation in children. The authors prepared the TCRbeta library with unique molecular identifiers. TCRdb redid the calling of the PCR reads with MiXCR, one entry per CDR3 protein. The sample carries 440,000 or so distinct CDR3 sequences, approximately 42% recorded once. Germline V gene lookup returns CDR1 MNHEY and CDR2 SVGAGI. The CDR3 has 19 amino acids. The V and J ends lost 1 base and 5 bases, in that order; junction bases with no gene match: 12. The J gene is TRBJ2-3, the V gene TRBV6-5; 13 bases align to TRBD2. Material: PBMCs, obtained before TCRalphabeta/CD19-depleted stem cell transplant. The source is a girl aged 2 to 9 with aplastic anemia, due to receive a stem cell transplant. The CDR3 loop reads CASSYFKTSGRPRGDTQYF. The CDR3 DNA follows: TGTGCCAGCAGTTACTTTAAGACTAGCGGGAGGCCCCGGGGAGATACGCAGTATTTT.